This record looks at one TCR beta chain sequence and its context. Its antigen is currently unknown. This table comes from immunoSEQ multiplex PCR, and its TCRdb copy is limited to in-frame clones, with some not included. The table shows a few hundred thousand clones, with roughly 88% occurring only once. In germline, CDR1 is SNHLY, CDR2 FYNNEI. The CDR3 totals 15 residues. The V and J ends lost 10 bases and 5 bases, in that order; junction bases with no gene match: 12. The sample comes from a study of cytomegalovirus exposure and HLA in healthy donors. Whole-study findings and limits: It was found in a later analysis that first-cohort TCR clusters tended to co-occur in the 120 validation repertoires. In vitro experiments confirmed that three CMV-associated chains were specific for CMV antigens.

This TCR was recovered from a woman aged 18-30 years in good health and CMV-seronegative. The chain couples TRBV2 to TRBJ2-5, with 11 bases fitting TRBD2. The sample comprised PBMCs. The CDR3 nucleotides read TGTGCCACCTTACTAGCGGGGGCCGTGGGGGAGACCCAGTACTTC. Residues: CATLLAGAVGETQYF.